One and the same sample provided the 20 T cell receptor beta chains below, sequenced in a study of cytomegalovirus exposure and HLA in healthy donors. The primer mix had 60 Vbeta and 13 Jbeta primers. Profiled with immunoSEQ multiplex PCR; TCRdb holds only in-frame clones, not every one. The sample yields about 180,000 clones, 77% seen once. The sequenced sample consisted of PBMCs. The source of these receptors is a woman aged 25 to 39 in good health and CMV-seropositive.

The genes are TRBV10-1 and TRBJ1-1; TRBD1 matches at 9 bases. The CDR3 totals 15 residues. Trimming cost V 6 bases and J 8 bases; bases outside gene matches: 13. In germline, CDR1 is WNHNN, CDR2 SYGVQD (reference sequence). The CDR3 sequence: CASSRDREGEDEAFF. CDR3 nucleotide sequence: TGCGCCAGCAGCCGGGACAGGGAAGGGGAAGACGAAGCTTTCTTT.

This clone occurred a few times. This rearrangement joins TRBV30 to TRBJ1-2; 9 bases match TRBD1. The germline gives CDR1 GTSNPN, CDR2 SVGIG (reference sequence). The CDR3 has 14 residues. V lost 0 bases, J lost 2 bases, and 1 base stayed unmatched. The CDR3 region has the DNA TGTGCCTGGAGTGTACAGGGGGCAAACTATGGCTACACCTTC. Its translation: CAWSVQGANYGYTF.

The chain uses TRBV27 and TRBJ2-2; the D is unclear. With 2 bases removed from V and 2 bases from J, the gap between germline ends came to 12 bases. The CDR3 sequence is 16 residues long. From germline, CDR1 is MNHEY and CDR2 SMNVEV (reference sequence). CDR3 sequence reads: CASSLVIPENTGELFF. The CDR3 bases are TGTGCCAGCAGTTTAGTCATACCAGAAAACACCGGGGAGCTGTTTTTT.

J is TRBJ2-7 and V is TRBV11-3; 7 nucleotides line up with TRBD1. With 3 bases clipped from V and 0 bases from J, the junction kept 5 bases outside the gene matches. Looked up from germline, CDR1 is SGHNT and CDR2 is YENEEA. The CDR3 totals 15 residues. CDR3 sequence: CASSLGQTISYEQYF. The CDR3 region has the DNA TGTGCCAGCAGCTTGGGACAGACGATCTCCTACGAGCAGTACTTC.

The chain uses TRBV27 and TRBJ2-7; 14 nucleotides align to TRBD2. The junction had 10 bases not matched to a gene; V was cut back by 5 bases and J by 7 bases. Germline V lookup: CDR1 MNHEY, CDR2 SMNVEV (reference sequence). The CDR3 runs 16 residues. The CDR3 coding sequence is TGTGCCAGCAGTCGCCGACTAGCGGGAGGGCCAGGGGAGCAGTACTTC. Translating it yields CASSRRLAGGPGEQYF.

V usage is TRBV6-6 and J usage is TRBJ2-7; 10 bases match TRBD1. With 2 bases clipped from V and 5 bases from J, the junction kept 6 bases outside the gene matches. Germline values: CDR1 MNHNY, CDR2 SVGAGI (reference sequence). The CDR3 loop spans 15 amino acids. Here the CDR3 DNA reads TGTGCCAGCAGTTACGGTGTGGACAGGGGGGACGAGCAGTACTTC. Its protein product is CASSYGVDRGDEQYF.

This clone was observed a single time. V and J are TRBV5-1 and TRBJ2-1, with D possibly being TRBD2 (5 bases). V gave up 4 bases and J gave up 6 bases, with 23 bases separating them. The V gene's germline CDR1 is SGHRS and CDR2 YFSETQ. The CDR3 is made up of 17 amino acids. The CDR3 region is CASSKTAPEAAGNEQFF. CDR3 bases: TGCGCCAGCAGCAAGACCGCCCCGGAGGCCGCGGGCAATGAGCAGTTCTTC.

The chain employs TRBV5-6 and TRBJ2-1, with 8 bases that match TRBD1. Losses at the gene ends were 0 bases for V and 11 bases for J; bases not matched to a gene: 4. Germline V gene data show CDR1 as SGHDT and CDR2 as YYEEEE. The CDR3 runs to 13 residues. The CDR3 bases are TGTGCCAGCAGCTTGGTATCAGGGGGCCAGCAGTTCTTC. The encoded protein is CASSLVSGGQQFF.

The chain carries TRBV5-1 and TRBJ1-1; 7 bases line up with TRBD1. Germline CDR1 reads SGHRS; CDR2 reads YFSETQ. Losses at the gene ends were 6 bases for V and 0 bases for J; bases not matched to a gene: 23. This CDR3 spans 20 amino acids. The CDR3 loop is CASTPSEGDRRLHMNTEAFF. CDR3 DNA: TGCGCCAGCACCCCATCTGAGGGGGACAGACGCTTACATATGAACACTGAAGCTTTCTTT.

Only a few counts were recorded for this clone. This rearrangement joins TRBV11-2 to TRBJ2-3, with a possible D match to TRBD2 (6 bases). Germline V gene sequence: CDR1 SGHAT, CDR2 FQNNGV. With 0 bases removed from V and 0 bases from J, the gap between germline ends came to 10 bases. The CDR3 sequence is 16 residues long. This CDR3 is CASSLDGGGSTDTQYF. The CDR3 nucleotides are TGTGCCAGCAGCTTAGATGGAGGAGGGAGCACAGATACGCAGTATTTT.

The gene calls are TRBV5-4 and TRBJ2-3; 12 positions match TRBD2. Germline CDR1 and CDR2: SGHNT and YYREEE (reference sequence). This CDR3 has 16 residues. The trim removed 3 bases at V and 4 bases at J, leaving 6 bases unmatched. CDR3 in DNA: TGTGCCAGCAGCTCCGGACTAGCGGGGAACTCAGATACGCAGTATTTT. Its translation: CASSSGLAGNSDTQYF.

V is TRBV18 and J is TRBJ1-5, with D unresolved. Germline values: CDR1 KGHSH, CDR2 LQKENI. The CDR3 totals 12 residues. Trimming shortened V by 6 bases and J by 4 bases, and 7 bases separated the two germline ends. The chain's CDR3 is CASSQLNQPQHF. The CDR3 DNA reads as TGTGCCAGCTCCCAGTTAAATCAGCCCCAGCATTTT.

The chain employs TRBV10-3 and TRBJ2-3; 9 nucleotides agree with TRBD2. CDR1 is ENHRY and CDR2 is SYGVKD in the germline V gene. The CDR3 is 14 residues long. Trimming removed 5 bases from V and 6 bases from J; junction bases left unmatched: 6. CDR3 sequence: CAISLAGEADTQYF. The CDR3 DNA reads TGTGCCATCAGTTTAGCGGGAGAGGCTGATACGCAGTATTTT.

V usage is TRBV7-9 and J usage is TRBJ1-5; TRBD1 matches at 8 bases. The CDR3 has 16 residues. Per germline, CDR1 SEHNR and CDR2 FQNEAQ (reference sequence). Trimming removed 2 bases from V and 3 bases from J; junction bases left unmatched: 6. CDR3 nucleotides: TGTGCCAGCAGCTTAATTGCAGGGGGCAACAATCAGCCCCAGCATTTT. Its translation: CASSLIAGGNNQPQHF.

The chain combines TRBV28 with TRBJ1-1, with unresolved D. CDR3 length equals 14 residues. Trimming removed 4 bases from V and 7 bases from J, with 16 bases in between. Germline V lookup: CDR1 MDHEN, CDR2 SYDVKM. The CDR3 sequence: CASSYLRTEVEAFF. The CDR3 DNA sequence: TGTGCCAGCAGTTACCTTAGGACGGAGGTTGAAGCTTTCTTT.

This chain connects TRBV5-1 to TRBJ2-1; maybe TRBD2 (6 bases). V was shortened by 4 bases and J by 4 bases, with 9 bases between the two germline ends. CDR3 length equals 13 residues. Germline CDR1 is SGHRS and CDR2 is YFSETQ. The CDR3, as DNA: TGCGCCAGCAGCCAGACTAGTTACAATGAGCAGTTCTTC. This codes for CASSQTSYNEQFF.

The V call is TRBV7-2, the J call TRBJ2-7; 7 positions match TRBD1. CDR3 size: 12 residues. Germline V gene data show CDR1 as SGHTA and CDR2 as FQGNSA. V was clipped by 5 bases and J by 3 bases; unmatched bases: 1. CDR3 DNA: TGTGCCAGCAGCCGACAGGGCTACGAGCAGTACTTC. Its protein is CASSRQGYEQYF.

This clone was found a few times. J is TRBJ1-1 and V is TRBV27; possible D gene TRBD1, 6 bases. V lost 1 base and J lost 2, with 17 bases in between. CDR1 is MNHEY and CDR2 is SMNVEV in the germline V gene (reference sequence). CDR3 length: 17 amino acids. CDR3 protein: CASSLFPNRDGNTEAFF. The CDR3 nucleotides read TGTGCCAGCAGTTTATTCCCTAACAGGGATGGAAACACTGAAGCTTTCTTT.

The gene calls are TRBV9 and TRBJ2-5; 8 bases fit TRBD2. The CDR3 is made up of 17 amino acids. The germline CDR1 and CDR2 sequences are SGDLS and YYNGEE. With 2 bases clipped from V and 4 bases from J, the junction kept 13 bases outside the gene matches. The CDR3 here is CASSVLTGLGPAETQYF. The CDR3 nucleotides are TGTGCCAGCAGCGTCTTAACGGGACTAGGTCCCGCAGAGACCCAGTACTTC.

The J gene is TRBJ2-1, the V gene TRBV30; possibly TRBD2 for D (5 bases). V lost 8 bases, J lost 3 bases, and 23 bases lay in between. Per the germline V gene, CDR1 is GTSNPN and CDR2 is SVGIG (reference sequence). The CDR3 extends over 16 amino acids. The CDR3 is CATPTRTGAIYNEQFF. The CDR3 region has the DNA TGTGCCACCCCGACCCGGACTGGCGCTATCTACAATGAGCAGTTCTTC.